This record concerns one TCR beta chain sequence. Its antigen is unknown. Germline values: CDR1 SNHLY, CDR2 FYNNEI. This CDR3 has 14 residues. Trimming cost V 6 bases and J 2 bases; bases outside gene matches: 7. This entry comes from a study of cytomegalovirus exposure and HLA in healthy donors. Overall study findings and caveats: Likely technical artifact: a cluster of highly shared sequence variants. Common viral pathogens seemed to be connected with several of the most significant clusters, according to a later analysis. Researchers counted some 150 TCR beta chains as cytomegalovirus-associated.

Primers for the PCR totalled 60 Vbeta and 13 Jbeta. TCRdb keeps only in-frame clones here, not all; method: immunoSEQ multiplex PCR. The data contain fewer than 150,000 clones, over 75% of them singletons. There were likely unrecorded immune exposures, though donors were nominally healthy when sampled. The chain employs TRBV2 and TRBJ2-7; TRBD1 matches at 7 bases. The material sequenced was PBMCs. This sequence was found in a man younger than 40 in good health. The CDR3 here is CASRQGTATYEQYF. CDR3 DNA: TGTGCCAGCAGACAGGGGACAGCAACCTACGAGCAGTACTTC.